A selection of T cell receptor beta chains follows, all from one sample in a study of blood T cell repertoires in COVID-19. Sequencing was performed with immunoSEQ multiplex PCR; in TCRdb, only in-frame clones are kept and a portion is missing. The sample contains roughly 70,000 clones, around 81% of which appear only once. Material for sequencing was peripheral blood. The source is a human donor in a cohort sampled during active COVID-19. Each CDR3 is given with its conserved first and last residue. D genes are given only for firm matches. Size is omitted from some rows. Given values are once, few, many or a class for expanded clones.

d_call	j_call	v_call	clone_size	cdr3_nt	cdr3_aa
.	TRBJ1-2	TRBV27	.	TGTGCCAGCGGGTGGAGGGGGGGTTTCACAGATGGCTACACCTTC	CASGWRGGFTDGYTF
TRBD2	TRBJ2-3	TRBV5-6	.	TGTGCCAGCAGCTTGTACGGGGGGGCTGATACGCAGTATTTT	CASSLYGGADTQYF
.	TRBJ2-5	TRBV10-3	.	TGTGCCATCAGTGACCGAGAGACCCAGTACTTC	CAISDRETQYF
.	TRBJ1-2	TRBV12-3/TRBV12-4	.	TGTGCCAGCAGTCAGGCCTACTATGGCTACACCTTC	CASSQAYYGYTF
TRBD1	TRBJ2-1	TRBV18	.	TGTGCCAGCTCACTCCGGGGAGAGAGGAACAGGGGGGTTGAGCAGTTCTTC	CASSLRGERNRGVEQFF
TRBD2	TRBJ2-7	TRBV19	.	TGTGCCAGCCTCCACGGCGGGGGTAGGTACGAGCAGTACTTC	CASLHGGGRYEQYF
TRBD1	TRBJ2-7	TRBV6-1	few	TGTGCCAGCAGTGAAGTTTTATCGGGACAGGACGAGCAGTACTTC	CASSEVLSGQDEQYF
.	TRBJ2-7	TRBV27	.	TGTGCCAGCAGCCTTAGGGGGGGGGCCCACGAGCAGTACTTC	CASSLRGGAHEQYF
.	TRBJ2-5	TRBV28	.	TGTGCCAGCAGTTTACTACAGATGGAGACCCAGTACTTC	CASSLLQMETQYF
TRBD1	TRBJ2-3	TRBV11-3	.	TGTGCCAGCAGCTCCCGCCCGGGACAGGGCACAGATACGCAGTATTTT	CASSSRPGQGTDTQYF
TRBD1	TRBJ1-1	TRBV11-3	.	TGTGCCAGCAGCCGGGACAGCAACACTGAAGCTTTCTTT	CASSRDSNTEAFF
.	TRBJ1-6	TRBV6-5	.	TGTGCCAGCGTGTCAGGGTACGTCGGTCGTTCACCCCTCCACTTT	CASVSGYVGRSPLHF
TRBD2	TRBJ2-2	TRBV2	.	TGTGCCAGCATGAAGACTAGCGGGGGGACCGGGGAGCTGTTTTTT	CASMKTSGGTGELFF
.	TRBJ2-7	TRBV7-9	few	TGTGCCAGCAGCTCCCCGGGGTTAGGAGACGAGCAGTACTTC	CASSSPGLGDEQYF
.	TRBJ1-2	TRBV5-1	.	TGCGCCAGCAGCGCGGACAGTTCCTATGGCTACACCTTC	CASSADSSYGYTF
TRBD1	TRBJ1-1	TRBV29-1	.	TGCAGCGTTGTTCTTTGGGCGGGACAGGGGGCCACTGAAGCTTTCTTT	CSVVLWAGQGATEAFF
TRBD2	TRBJ2-3	TRBV13	.	TGTGCCAGCAGCGACCGACTAGCGGGGGGCCGTAGCACAGATACGCAGTATTTT	CASSDRLAGGRSTDTQYF
.	TRBJ2-1	TRBV6-2/TRBV6-3	.	TGTGCCACCAACCCGATTTGGACAATGCACAATGAGCAGTTCTTC	CATNPIWTMHNEQFF
TRBD2	TRBJ2-2	TRBV2	.	TGTGCCAGCAGAAGACTAGCGGGGGTCGGGGAGCTGTTTTTT	CASRRLAGVGELFF
.	TRBJ1-5	TRBV24-1	.	TGTGCCACCAGTGATTCAAGAATTGGTGGCGCGGGACCCCAGCATTTT	CATSDSRIGGAGPQHF
TRBD1	TRBJ1-4	TRBV6-5	.	TGTGCCAGCAGACCCGGACAGGCCGATAATGAAAAACTGTTTTTT	CASRPGQADNEKLFF
TRBD1	TRBJ2-7	TRBV27	few	TGTGCCAGCATGAACCCGGACAGGCCCAGTGAGCAGTACTTC	CASMNPDRPSEQYF
TRBD1	TRBJ1-1	TRBV9	.	TGTGCCAGCAGCAGGGGAGGGACAGGGGGCCGGATGAACACTGAAGCTTTCTTT	CASSRGGTGGRMNTEAFF
TRBD1	TRBJ1-2	TRBV27	.	TGTGCCAGCAGGACAGGGGGCGACTATGGCTACACCTTC	CASRTGGDYGYTF
.	TRBJ2-5	TRBV4-1	.	TGCGCCAGCAGCCCACACTTTCCGGGGGAGAGGGAGACCCAGTACTTC	CASSPHFPGERETQYF
.	TRBJ1-4	TRBV18	once	TGTGCCAGCTCACTTCAGTCAACTAATGAAAAACTGTTTTTT	CASSLQSTNEKLFF
.	TRBJ1-2	TRBV18	few	TGTGCCAGCTCGTCTAACTACTATGGCTACACCTTC	CASSSNYYGYTF
TRBD2	TRBJ2-3	TRBV2	.	TGTGCCAGCAGCGCCCGACTAGCTTCCCCAGTGGATACGCAGTATTTT	CASSARLASPVDTQYF
TRBD1	TRBJ1-1	TRBV7-9	.	TGTGCCAGCAGCGACTCGACAGGGGCTAACACTGAAGCTTTCTTT	CASSDSTGANTEAFF
TRBD1	TRBJ1-6	TRBV19	many	TGTGCCAGTAGCGGGACAGGGGGAAATTCACCCCTCCACTTT	CASSGTGGNSPLHF
.	TRBJ2-5	TRBV12-3/TRBV12-4	.	TGTGCCAGCAGTTTGAGGGACCAAGAGACCCAGTACTTC	CASSLRDQETQYF
TRBD1	TRBJ2-7	TRBV4-1	once	TGCGCCAGCAGCCACACTGACAGGGGGGAGTGGGAGCAGTACTTC	CASSHTDRGEWEQYF
.	TRBJ2-1	TRBV9	.	TGTGCCAGCAGCGCTGGATTACAGGGTCGGAATGAGCAGTTCTTC	CASSAGLQGRNEQFF
.	TRBJ2-5	TRBV4-2	.	TGTGCCAGCAGCCAAGTTCAGGACGCCCCGGGGGCCCAGTACTTC	CASSQVQDAPGAQYF
.	TRBJ2-3	TRBV6-5	.	TGTGCCAGCAGTTACACTAGGACGGGCACAGATACGCAGTATTTT	CASSYTRTGTDTQYF
TRBD1	TRBJ2-3	TRBV29-1	.	TGCAGCGTTGGCCGGGACAGGGGAACAGATACGCAGTATTTT	CSVGRDRGTDTQYF
TRBD1	TRBJ1-1	TRBV5-5	.	TGTGCCAGCAGCTTCACAGGGGGCACTGAAGCTTTCTTT	CASSFTGGTEAFF
TRBD1	TRBJ2-2	TRBV5-1	.	TGCGCCAGCAGCTTGGCGGGACAGATCGGGGAGCTGTTTTTT	CASSLAGQIGELFF
.	TRBJ2-7	TRBV5-6	.	TGTGCCAGCAGCGTGGGACTGACTGCCTACGAGCAGTACTTC	CASSVGLTAYEQYF
TRBD2	TRBJ2-3	TRBV3-1/TRBV3-2	.	TGTGCCAGCAGCCATGATGAGATAGCGGGGGGGGACCGTGATACGCAGTATTTT	CASSHDEIAGGDRDTQYF
.	TRBJ1-3	TRBV13	.	TGTGCCAGCAGACTACAGGGATCTGGAAACACCATATATTTT	CASRLQGSGNTIYF
TRBD2	TRBJ2-3	TRBV5-1	.	TGCGCCAGCAGCTACGGACTAGCGGGGTGGCGAGATACGCAGTATTTT	CASSYGLAGWRDTQYF
.	TRBJ1-4	TRBV7-9	once	TGTGCCAGCAGCCCCATTGCAACTAATGAAAAACTGTTTTTT	CASSPIATNEKLFF
TRBD2	TRBJ2-3	TRBV9	.	TGTGCCAGCAGCCCAGAAGCGGGGCAGCCCACAGATACGCAGTATTTT	CASSPEAGQPTDTQYF
.	TRBJ2-7	TRBV11-2	.	TGTGCCAGCAGCTTAGGCCGCAGTAGAGGCGAGCAGTACTTC	CASSLGRSRGEQYF